Sequencing of this T cell receptor (beta chain) was carried out in a study of T cells in Graves' hyperthyroidism and ophthalmopathy (dated by TCRdb to the late 2010s). At the level of the whole study: Peripheral blood was sampled at the time of initial diagnosis, prior to any treatment. The paper reports TCR Vbeta CDR3 sequencing of 130 to 150 peripheral blood samples: around 45 ophthalmopathy, roughly 80 hyperthyroidism and approximately 17 progressor patients. After blood sampling, hyperthyroidism patients were treated with methimazole at a starting dose of 30 mg daily, and ophthalmopathy patients were treated with high-dose intravenous methylprednisolone. In addition, the study compared T-cell repertoires in thyroid tissue and in blood from over 5 Graves' hyperthyroidism patients. For training and testing, the 100 patients in the discovery cohort were randomly divided in a 7:3 ratio. A discovery cohort of fewer than 110 patients, fewer than 50 with Graves' ophthalmopathy and approximately 55 with stable Graves' hyperthyroidism, was used to find distinguishing TCR V-J signatures. Prospective prediction of ophthalmopathy was tested in an independent validation cohort consisting of 18 hyperthyroidism patients and 17 patients who later progressed to ophthalmopathy.

Stable Graves' hyperthyroidism was defined as the absence of progression to ophthalmopathy over 18 months of follow-up. The hyperthyroidism patients were between 18 and 65 years old and newly diagnosed, with a disease duration of less than 2 months. Patients with uncontrolled infections, other autoimmune diseases, pregnancy or lactation were excluded. Diagnoses were based on clinical symptoms, serum thyroxine and TRAb, thyroid ultrasound and orbital computed tomography. PBMCs were separated from about 10 ml of fresh peripheral blood using Ficoll-Paque density gradient centrifugation. Total RNA was extracted using Trizol reagent, and RNA quality was assessed on an Agilent 2100 Bioanalyzer. In this sample, this clonotype turned up a few times. Its antigen target is currently unknown. This may be a read error, as it is one base from a much larger clone. What the study reported, not specific to this receptor: No statistical method was used to set the sample size in advance, and investigators knew the group allocation. In validation, progression to ophthalmopathy was predicted by the model with around 70% sensitivity and under 85% specificity, a median of approximately 6.5 months before onset. Most expanded thyroid clonotypes (frequency above 0.001) were also detected in blood, a finding suggesting that blood repertoires may reflect thyroid immune responses. Ophthalmopathy was separated from stable hyperthyroidism by a 13 V-J signature model, with around 88% sensitivity and 81% to 82% specificity obtained in cross-validation and 80%/75% obtained in testing.

The TCR beta CDR3 regions were amplified from the RNA transcripts. For the first round of RT-PCR on the TCR CDR3, the HTBI primer set was used together with the Qiagen OneStep RT-PCR kit. Libraries were constructed in a second round of multiplex PCR, after which size selection and purification were performed. The libraries were sequenced on an Illumina HiSeq2000 using paired-end 100 bp reads. In the source study's methods: SOAPnuke was used to process the raw data, with reads discarded if the reads contained adapters or uncalled bases, had a mean Phred below 15, or lacked an exact constant-primer or identifier match. High-quality paired reads were merged using COPE v1.2.5, and each unique nucleotide sequence was defined as a clonotype. Clonotypes were aligned to IMGT TRBV, TRBD and TRBJ reference segments using MiTCR v1.1. Only V-J combinations with frequency above 0.0001, covering 99% to 99.2% of repertoires, were analysed. A TCS score was defined as the ratio of F50 (clonal expansion) to E x V (chaos), with BLOSUM62-based TCRdist applied between CDR3 peptides within each V-J. Welch's t-statistics and random forest reduced fewer than 550 V-J features to 13, which were used in a naive Bayes classifier (R e1071). TCRdb ran its own pipeline on the public reads, namely fastp trimming at Q25 and MiXCR clone calling, and kept in-frame beta chains. Rows are combined by CDR3 protein, so each entry shows the most common genes and DNA. For this entry, the V and J calls and clone size follow TCRdb and not the study's own pipeline. The sample table shows roughly 750,000 distinct CDR3 sequences, and less than 20% are seen once. The ten largest clones represent 8.4% of the sample.

The CDR3 runs 14 residues from the cysteine to the phenylalanine. The only DNA kept is the CDR3, 42 bases in frame from the first base. For this chain, trimming is 8 bases at the V end and 2 bases at the J end, and the number of junction bases without a gene match is 7. The receptor comes from a man aged 18 to 29 with Graves' hyperthyroidism. The sequenced sample was blood. This sequence uses TRBV12-3 or TRBV12-4 and TRBJ2-7; 9 bases in the junction line up with TRBD1. This receptor has the CDR3 CASGYRGPTYEQYF. The bases are TGTGCCAGCGGATACAGGGGGCCCACCTACGAGCAGTACTTC.